This T cell receptor beta chain was captured by sequencing in a study of preoperative IRX-2 immunotherapy in early breast cancer. This CDR3 contains 13 residues. Germline-derived CDR1 and CDR2 are LNHDA and SQIVND (reference sequence). Trimming removed 9 bases from V and 0 bases from J; junction bases left unmatched: 4. TCRdb keeps only in-frame clones here, not all; method: immunoSEQ multiplex PCR. Among approximately 100,000 clones, 86% were seen once, and the ten largest hold roughly 2%. Treatment here: preoperative locoregional IRX-2 cytokine immunotherapy. This phase Ib study tested locoregional IRX-2 cytokine immunotherapy given before surgery.

The sequence was collected from a human donor with breast cancer. The specimen was tumor tissue, collected after IRX-2 immunotherapy. The chain links TRBV19 to TRBJ1-2; 7 bases map to TRBD1. CDR3 bases: TGTGCCAGCGTCGACAGGGCTAACTATGGCTACACCTTC. Protein: CASVDRANYGYTF.